The clone carrying this TCR beta chain was observed at least ten times. Its antigen remains unidentified. This sample was taken from a study of T cells in Graves' hyperthyroidism and ophthalmopathy. Study observations and caveats: Onset of ophthalmopathy came a median 6.5 months after the model predicted it.

The V segment lost 7 bases and the J segment 0 bases; nucleotides outside the gene matches: 4. The CDR3 is 14 amino acids. CDR1 is MNHEY and CDR2 is SVGEGT in the germline V gene. Diagnoses were established using clinical symptoms, serum thyroxine and TRAb, thyroid ultrasound and orbital computed tomography. There were TCR beta CDR3 regions amplified from RNA transcripts. A set of HTBI primers served as the primers for a first-round RT-PCR of the TCR CDR3. TCRdb reprocessed the multiplex PCR reads with MiXCR, giving one entry per CDR3 protein. The sample holds a few hundred thousand distinct CDR3 sequences, approximately 20% seen once.

What was sequenced was blood. The sequence came from a man between 40 and 49 years old with Graves' hyperthyroidism. This chain joins TRBV6-2 or TRBV6-3 and TRBJ1-1; TRBD1 agrees at 8 bases. This chain's CDR3 is CASTSRGLNTEAFF. As DNA, the CDR3 is TGTGCCAGCACCTCCAGGGGGCTGAACACTGAAGCTTTCTTT.